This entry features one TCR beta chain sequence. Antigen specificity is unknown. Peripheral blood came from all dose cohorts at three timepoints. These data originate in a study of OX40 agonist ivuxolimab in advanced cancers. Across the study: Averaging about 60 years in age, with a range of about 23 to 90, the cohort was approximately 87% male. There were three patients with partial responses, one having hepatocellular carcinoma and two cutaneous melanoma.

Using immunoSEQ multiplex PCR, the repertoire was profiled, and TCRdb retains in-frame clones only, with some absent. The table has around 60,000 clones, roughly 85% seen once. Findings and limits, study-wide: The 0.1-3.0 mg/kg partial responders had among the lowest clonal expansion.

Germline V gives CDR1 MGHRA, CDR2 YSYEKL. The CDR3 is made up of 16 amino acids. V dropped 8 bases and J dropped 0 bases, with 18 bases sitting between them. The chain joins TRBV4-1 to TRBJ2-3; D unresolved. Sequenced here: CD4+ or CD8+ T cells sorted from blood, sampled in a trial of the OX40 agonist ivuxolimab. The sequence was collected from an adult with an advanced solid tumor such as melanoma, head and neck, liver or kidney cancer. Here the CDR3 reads CASRYTIISSTDTQYF. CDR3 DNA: TGCGCCAGCCGGTACACTATCATTTCAAGCACAGATACGCAGTATTTT.